This is a list of T cell receptor beta chains from one sample in a study of regulatory T cells in long-lasting Graves disease. Using its own MiXCR run on the multiplex PCR reads, TCRdb lists one record per CDR3 protein. The sample has 310,000 or so distinct CDR3 sequences, under 25% seen once. The sample in question was peripheral blood mononuclear cells (PBMCs), obtained when the disease was refractory, from a patient treated with antithyroid drugs. These receptors all come from a female donor with Graves disease. Both conserved end residues are trimmed from each CDR3. The D gene is left open where the match is weak. Not every row has a clone size; where given, it reads once, few, many or a size class.

CDR3 protein | clone size | V gene | D gene
ASSQEGQTDGYT | NA | TRBV4-1 | TRBD1
SVNPGQGRDTQY | NA | TRBV29-1 | TRBD1
SARPHGNTGELF | NA | TRBV20-1 | NA
ASSPSERGENQPQH | few | TRBV6-1 | NA
ASSQDGTQPQH | many | TRBV3-1 | NA
ASSYWQGDQPQH | many | TRBV6-2/TRBV6-3 | NA
ASSTGQAEANQPQH | NA | TRBV6-1 | TRBD1
AWGTVNTEAF | many | TRBV30 | NA
SVPGGTGREETQY | few | TRBV29-1 | TRBD1
ATSTGDRSYEQY | NA | TRBV15 | TRBD1
ASSIEEGRNNQPQH | NA | TRBV19 | NA
ASSYRDRGMNTEAF | many | TRBV19 | TRBD1
ASTPIVQTYT | few | TRBV27 | NA
TSSLPTTSGGSYEQY | NA | TRBV5-1 | TRBD2
ASSWSSRGGETQY | many | TRBV28 | NA
SAGPSSYNEQF | few | TRBV29-1 | NA
ASSYSGGYTEAF | NA | TRBV6-5 | NA
SARQTEAF | many | TRBV20-1 | NA
SARGLEAYEQY | NA | TRBV20-1 | NA
SASDLSLTSGIGETQY | NA | TRBV20-1 | TRBD2
AISEKSLLYEQY | NA | TRBV10-3 | NA
ASNPGLAGAEQY | NA | TRBV5-1 | TRBD2
ASSISGTRNEQY | many | TRBV2 | TRBD2
SAREMRTAEAF | NA | TRBV20-1 | NA
ASSQGQGSEKLF | many | TRBV7-9 | TRBD1
ATSRDVETQY | few | TRBV15 | NA
ASSESGTVNIQY | few | TRBV10-1 | TRBD1